These 17 T cell receptor beta chains came from one sample sequenced in a study of cytomegalovirus exposure and HLA in healthy donors. The study ran its PCR with 60 Vbeta and 13 Jbeta primers. Sequenced by immunoSEQ multiplex PCR; TCRdb stores in-frame clones only, minus some. Here the sample spans tens of thousands of clones, around 86% being singletons. Sequencing used PBMCs. These receptors all come from a woman between 40 and 50 years old in good health and CMV-seropositive.

The V and J genes are TRBV7-8 and TRBJ1-2; weak D call: TRBD1 (6 bases). V gave up 2 bases and J gave up 7 bases, with 14 bases separating them. Germline CDR1 reads SGHVS; CDR2 reads FQNEAQ. This CDR3 contains 14 residues. CDR3 nucleotides: TGTGCCAGCAGCTTAAGGGACATACGGGGTGGCTACACCTTC. As protein: CASSLRDIRGGYTF.

The chain carries TRBV19 and TRBJ2-7; possible D gene TRBD1, 6 bases. The CDR3 is made up of 14 amino acids. Trimming stripped 5 bases from V and 6 bases from J, with 17 bases between. CDR1 and CDR2 from the germline V gene are LNHDA and SQIVND (reference sequence). CDR3 region: CASSPLDRRSEQYF. CDR3 nucleotide sequence: TGTGCCAGTAGTCCTCTGGACAGACGCTCCGAGCAGTACTTC.

The chain combines TRBV6-1 with TRBJ1-5, with unresolved D. The V end lost 8 bases, the J end lost 0 bases, and 11 bases lay between the germline ends. Germline V lookup: CDR1 MNHNS, CDR2 SASEGT. The length of the CDR3 is 14 residues. CDR3 sequence: CASVGEISNQPQHF. Written as DNA, the CDR3 is TGTGCCAGCGTCGGGGAGATTAGCAATCAGCCCCAGCATTTT.

The chain has TRBV6-6 and TRBJ1-2; D remains unclear. The V gene's germline CDR1 is MNHNY and CDR2 SVGAGI (reference sequence). The ends were cut back, 2 bases at V and 8 bases at J, with 15 bases in the middle. The CDR3 totals 14 residues. The CDR3 protein is CASSYDGPREGYTF. The CDR3 nucleotides read TGTGCCAGCAGTTACGATGGCCCGAGGGAGGGCTACACCTTC.

This chain joins TRBV7-2 and TRBJ1-3; possibly TRBD1 for D (6 bases). V lost 6 bases to trimming and J lost 1 base, with 16 bases between them. In germline, CDR1 is SGHTA, CDR2 FQGNSA. This CDR3 spans 16 amino acids. CDR3 residues: CASSAGASGSGNTIYF. The CDR3 DNA sequence: TGTGCCAGCAGTGCAGGGGCTAGCGGTTCTGGAAACACCATATATTTT.

The V call is TRBV6-1, the J call TRBJ2-5; 9 nucleotides agree with TRBD1. This CDR3 is 14 amino acids long. The V and J ends lost 6 bases and 5 bases, in that order; junction bases with no gene match: 7. In germline, CDR1 is MNHNS, CDR2 SASEGT. DNA for the CDR3: TGTGCCAGCAGGGTGGACAGGGGACACGAGACCCAGTACTTC. Translated: CASRVDRGHETQYF.

The J gene is TRBJ1-4, the V gene TRBV5-1; TRBD1 agrees at 7 bases. Trimming at V came to 3 bases and at J to 2 bases, leaving 10 bases not matched to a gene. There are 17 residues in the CDR3. Germline V lookup: CDR1 SGHRS, CDR2 YFSETQ. CDR3 residues: CASSSARAGGTNEKLFF. The CDR3 DNA reads TGCGCCAGCAGCTCCGCCAGGGCAGGGGGGACTAATGAAAAACTGTTTTTT.

The chain uses TRBV5-8 and TRBJ1-6; the match to TRBD1 covers 10 bases. The germline CDR1 and CDR2 sequences are SGHTS and YDEGEE. V gave up 3 bases and J gave up 10 bases; unmatched junction bases: 7. CDR3 size: 15 residues. CDR3 nucleotide sequence: TGTGCCAGCAGCTCCCGGGACAGGGGTATGTCACCCCTCCACTTT. Protein product: CASSSRDRGMSPLHF.

V is TRBV6-5 and J is TRBJ2-5; no firm D call. The CDR3 has 13 residues. Per the germline V gene, CDR1 is MNHEY and CDR2 is SVGAGI. Trimming pared 2 bases from V and 5 bases from J, leaving 9 bases between. CDR3 sequence: CASSYGLRETQYF. The CDR3 DNA sequence: TGTGCCAGCAGTTACGGTTTGCGGGAGACCCAGTACTTC.

This sequence joins TRBV10-3 and TRBJ1-5, with TRBD1 as a possible D gene (5 bases). The CDR3 spans 13 residues. V lost 2 bases and J 5 bases, leaving 7 bases between the germline ends. Germline V CDR1 and CDR2: ENHRY, SYGVKD. CDR3 sequence reads: CAISERGDQPQHF. The CDR3, as DNA: TGTGCCATCAGTGAGCGGGGGGATCAGCCCCAGCATTTT.

This sequence joins TRBV6-4 and TRBJ2-3; 9 positions agree with TRBD2. The CDR3 runs 16 residues. Unmatched junction bases numbered 3, after V lost 0 bases and J lost 2 bases. Germline V gene data show CDR1 as MRHNA and CDR2 as SNTAGT. CDR3 protein: CASSDSASGDTDTQYF. In DNA, the CDR3 is TGTGCCAGCAGTGACTCCGCTAGCGGGGACACAGATACGCAGTATTTT.

V is TRBV19 and J is TRBJ1-4; TRBD1 might be the D (5 bases). The germline V and J ends were trimmed by 6 bases and 2 bases, with 13 bases remaining between them. CDR3 length equals 15 residues. Germline CDR1 reads LNHDA; CDR2 reads SQIVND (reference sequence). DNA of the CDR3: TGTGCCAGTAGGCGACAGAAGTGGACTAATGAAAAACTGTTTTTT. This gives the protein CASRRQKWTNEKLFF.

V is TRBV5-1 and J is TRBJ1-2; 11 bases fit TRBD1. The CDR3 runs 15 residues. The V segment lost 4 bases and the J segment 6 bases; nucleotides outside the gene matches: 8. CDR1 is SGHRS, CDR2 YFSETQ, per germline. This CDR3 is CASSPPGQGGNGYTF. As DNA, the CDR3 is TGCGCCAGCAGCCCCCCGGGACAGGGGGGGAATGGCTACACCTTC.

The V call is TRBV19, the J call TRBJ1-2, with D perhaps TRBD1 (5 bases). The CDR3 covers 12 residues. Germline CDR1 and CDR2: LNHDA and SQIVND (reference sequence). V lost 7 bases to trimming and J lost 4 bases, with 10 bases between them. The chain's CDR3 is CASTQGIYGYTF. For the CDR3, the DNA is TGTGCCAGTACCCAGGGAATCTATGGCTACACCTTC. Based on the CDR3 plus reference TRBV19 and TRBJ1-2, the full variable domain is DGGITQSPKYLFRKEGQNVTLSCEQNLNHDAMYWYRQDPGQGLRLIYYSQIVNDFQKGDIAEGYSVSREKKESFPLTVTSAQKNPTAFYLCASTQGIYGYTFGSGTRLTVV.

In DNA, the CDR3 is TGTGCCAGCAGCGTAGATGGAGCTGGGGGCCTTCCGGAGACCCAGTACTTC. Amino acid sequence: CASSVDGAGGLPETQYF. The chain is built from TRBV9 and TRBJ2-5; TRBD1 is a possible D gene (6 bases). This CDR3 comprises 17 residues. The germline V gene encodes CDR1 SGDLS and CDR2 YYNGEE. The V end lost 0 bases, the J end lost 5 bases, and 20 bases lay between the germline ends.

The chain carries TRBV7-6 and TRBJ2-5, with 8 bases aligning to TRBD2. With V trimmed by 5 bases and J by 5 bases, 10 bases remained unmatched. Germline CDR1 reads SGHVS; CDR2 reads FNYEAQ. The CDR3 extends over 15 amino acids. Here the CDR3 DNA reads TGTGCCAGCAGCCCCCGAGCGGGGGCTAGGGAGACCCAGTACTTC. This encodes CASSPRAGARETQYF. The entire variable domain, with the rest obtained from reference TRBV7-6 and TRBJ2-5, is as follows: GAGVSQSPRYKVTKRGQDVALRCDPISGHVSLYWYRQALGQGPEFLTYFNYEAQQDKSGLPNDRFSAERPEGSISTLTIQRTEQRDSAMYRCASSPRAGARETQYFGPGTRLLVL.

The chain carries TRBV7-2 and TRBJ1-6; D is perhaps TRBD1 (6 bases). V was cut by 6 bases and J by 7 bases, with 13 bases left in between. CDR3 length: 14 residues. From germline, CDR1 is SGHTA and CDR2 FQGNSA. CDR3 residues: CASSRGARNSPLHF. CDR3 DNA: TGTGCCAGCAGTCGGGGGGCGCGAAATTCACCCCTCCACTTT.